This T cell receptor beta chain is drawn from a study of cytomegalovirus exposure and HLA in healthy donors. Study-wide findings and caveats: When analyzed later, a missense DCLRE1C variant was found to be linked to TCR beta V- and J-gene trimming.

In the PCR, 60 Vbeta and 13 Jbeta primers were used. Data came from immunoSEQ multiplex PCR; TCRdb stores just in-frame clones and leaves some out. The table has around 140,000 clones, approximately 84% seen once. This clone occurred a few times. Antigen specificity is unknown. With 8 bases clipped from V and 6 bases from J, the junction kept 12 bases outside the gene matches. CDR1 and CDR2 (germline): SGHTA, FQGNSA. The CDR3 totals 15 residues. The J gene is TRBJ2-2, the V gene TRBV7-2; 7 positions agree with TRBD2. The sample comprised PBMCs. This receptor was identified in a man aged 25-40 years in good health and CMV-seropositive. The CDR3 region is CASGTFAGEAGELFF. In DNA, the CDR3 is TGTGCCAGCGGGACCTTCGCGGGAGAGGCCGGGGAGCTGTTTTTT.